This is a list of T cell receptor beta chains from one sample in a study of regulatory T cells in long-lasting Graves disease. TCRdb recomputed calls from the multiplex PCR reads with MiXCR, one row per CDR3 protein. This table has around 460,000 distinct CDR3 sequences, approximately 22% appearing once. The starting material was peripheral blood mononuclear cells (PBMCs), obtained when the disease was refractory, from a patient treated with antithyroid drugs. All receptors come from a female donor with Graves disease. CDR3s include the opening cysteine and the closing phenylalanine or tryptophan. The order of the fields is CDR3 protein, CDR3 DNA, V gene, D gene, clone size, J gene. D genes are given only for firm matches. Size is omitted from some rows. Given values are once, few, many or a class for expanded clones.

CATSRDWDSYEQYF | TGTGCCACCAGCAGAGATTGGGACTCCTACGAGCAGTACTTC | TRBV15 | NA | many | TRBJ2-7
CATSRDRVQETQYF | TGTGCCACCAGCAGAGATCGGGTCCAAGAGACCCAGTACTTC | TRBV15 | NA | few | TRBJ2-5
CASSFRMNGYTF | TGTGCCAGCAGTTTTCGTATGAATGGCTACACCTTC | TRBV28 | NA | many | TRBJ1-2
CSASGPGDSPLHF | TGCAGTGCTAGTGGGCCAGGGGATTCACCCCTCCACTTT | TRBV20-1 | NA | NA | TRBJ1-6
CASSSEYRGSSYEQYF | TGTGCCAGCAGCTCCGAATACAGGGGGAGCTCCTACGAGCAGTACTTC | TRBV7-2 | TRBD1 | few | TRBJ2-7
CASKTDLSQETQYF | TGTGCCAGCAAAACTGACCTCTCACAAGAGACCCAGTACTTC | TRBV10-3 | NA | few | TRBJ2-5
CAWSVLVVDSMNTEAFF | TGTGCCTGGAGTGTACTCGTGGTGGACAGCATGAACACTGAAGCTTTCTTT | TRBV30 | NA | few | TRBJ1-1
CASSLYQEAFF | TGTGCCAGCAGTTTGTACCAGGAAGCTTTCTTT | TRBV28 | NA | many | TRBJ1-1
CASSFGTGDTDTQYF | TGTGCCAGCAGTTTCGGTACAGGCGACACAGATACGCAGTATTTT | TRBV12-3/TRBV12-4 | NA | many | TRBJ2-3
CASFSTGQETQYF | TGTGCCAGCTTTTCCACAGGCCAAGAGACCCAGTACTTC | TRBV6-2/TRBV6-3 | NA | many | TRBJ2-5
CASSLGTLTPYEQYF | TGTGCCAGCAGTTTAGGGACCCTTACTCCCTACGAGCAGTACTTC | TRBV28 | NA | many | TRBJ2-7
CASSTTQGREEKLFF | TGTGCCAGCAGCACAACACAGGGGAGAGAAGAAAAACTGTTTTTT | TRBV3-1 | TRBD1 | NA | TRBJ1-4
CASSPRGSPGSNQPQHF | TGTGCCAGCAGCCCAAGGGGCAGCCCTGGTAGCAATCAGCCCCAGCATTTT | TRBV7-2 | NA | NA | TRBJ1-5
CASSPLGSREVEQYF | TGTGCCAGCAGTCCCCTTGGGAGCCGTGAGGTCGAGCAGTACTTC | TRBV28 | NA | many | TRBJ2-7
CASSPQRGGTGELFF | TGTGCCAGCAGCCCCCAGCGGGGCGGCACCGGGGAGCTGTTTTTT | TRBV11-2 | TRBD2 | NA | TRBJ2-2
CAIRALQRSSYEQYF | TGTGCCATCAGGGCTCTGCAGCGGAGCTCCTACGAGCAGTACTTC | TRBV10-3 | NA | NA | TRBJ2-7
CSAYLTGRDYTF | TGCAGTGCCTATCTAACAGGGAGAGACTACACCTTC | TRBV20-1 | NA | many | TRBJ1-2
CASSPLANSHEQYF | TGTGCCAGCAGCCCCCTAGCGAACTCTCACGAGCAGTACTTC | TRBV12-3/TRBV12-4 | NA | NA | TRBJ2-7
CASSPGGPGTEAFF | TGTGCCAGCAGCCCCGGGGGTCCGGGCACTGAAGCTTTCTTT | TRBV14 | NA | NA | TRBJ1-1
CASSIGGRGVNEQYF | TGTGCCAGTAGTATCGGGGGGCGAGGAGTCAACGAGCAGTACTTC | TRBV19 | NA | many | TRBJ2-7
CASSMQGVTGELFF | TGTGCCAGTAGTATGCAGGGGGTGACCGGGGAGCTGTTTTTT | TRBV19 | TRBD1 | few | TRBJ2-2
CASSRSSGGQETQYF | TGTGCCAGCAGCCGATCTAGCGGGGGACAAGAGACCCAGTACTTC | TRBV13 | TRBD2 | few | TRBJ2-5
CASSRTGGGGANVLTF | TGCGCCAGCAGCAGGACAGGGGGCGGTGGGGCCAACGTCCTGACTTTC | TRBV5-1 | TRBD1 | few | TRBJ2-6
CASSQEEGNSYEQYF | TGTGCCAGCAGCCAAGAAGAGGGGAACTCCTACGAGCAGTACTTC | TRBV3-2 | NA | NA | TRBJ2-7
CASSWSSSLNTEAFF | TGTGCCAGCAGTTGGAGCTCATCACTAAACACTGAAGCTTTCTTT | TRBV12-3/TRBV12-4 | NA | many | TRBJ1-1
CSVILSYEQYF | TGCAGCGTAATCCTTTCCTACGAGCAGTACTTC | TRBV29-1 | NA | NA | TRBJ2-7
CASSTWTGDIEGPEAFF | TGTGCCAGCAGCACCTGGACAGGGGATATCGAAGGGCCTGAAGCTTTCTTT | TRBV7-2 | TRBD1 | few | TRBJ1-1
CASSKSGGENTGELFF | TGTGCCAGCAGTAAAAGCGGGGGAGAGAACACCGGGGAGCTGTTTTTT | TRBV2 | TRBD2 | few | TRBJ2-2
CASKRQGGGGNQPQHF | TGTGCCAGCAAACGACAGGGCGGGGGGGGGAATCAGCCCCAGCATTTT | TRBV28 | TRBD1 | many | TRBJ1-5
CASRRRSGRALNTGELFF | TGTGCCAGCCGAAGACGTAGCGGGAGGGCCTTAAACACCGGGGAGCTGTTTTTT | TRBV12-3/TRBV12-4 | TRBD2 | many | TRBJ2-2
CASSNRQTREKLFF | TGTGCCAGCAGCAACCGACAGACCCGGGAAAAACTGTTTTTT | TRBV3-1 | NA | few | TRBJ1-4
CASSFGLSADTQYF | TGTGCCAGCAGTTTCGGCCTTTCAGCAGATACGCAGTATTTT | TRBV12-3/TRBV12-4 | NA | few | TRBJ2-3
CASSSRDRGETQYF | TGTGCCAGTAGTTCCCGGGACAGGGGAGAGACCCAGTACTTC | TRBV19 | TRBD1 | NA | TRBJ2-5
CASSELDPYTSYEQYF | TGTGCCAGCAGTGAACTCGACCCCTACACCTCCTACGAGCAGTACTTC | TRBV2 | NA | many | TRBJ2-7
CASSFGGGTGGEQYF | TGTGCCAGCAGCTTCGGGGGGGGAACAGGGGGCGAGCAGTACTTC | TRBV7-2 | NA | few | TRBJ2-7
CASSSGQANQPQHF | TGTGCCAGCAGTTCCGGTCAAGCTAATCAGCCCCAGCATTTT | TRBV28 | NA | many | TRBJ1-5
CASSGGVGELFF | TGTGCCAGCAGTGGCGGGGTCGGGGAGCTGTTTTTT | TRBV2 | NA | many | TRBJ2-2
CASSFGRARGLAANTGELFF | TGTGCCAGCAGCTTCGGCAGGGCGAGAGGACTAGCGGCTAACACCGGGGAGCTGTTTTTT | TRBV7-8 | TRBD2 | NA | TRBJ2-2
CASSEALQTFGGHNEQFF | TGTGCCAGCAGTGAAGCGCTTCAGACCTTTGGTGGCCACAATGAGCAGTTCTTC | TRBV2 | NA | many | TRBJ2-1
CSVRGASQETQYF | TGCAGCGTCCGGGGGGCCTCCCAAGAGACCCAGTACTTC | TRBV29-1 | NA | few | TRBJ2-5
CASTRRPQETQYF | TGTGCCAGTACCCGAAGGCCCCAAGAGACCCAGTACTTC | TRBV5-5 | NA | many | TRBJ2-5
CASSYGTAPSYEQYF | TGTGCCAGCAGTTACGGGACAGCCCCCTCCTACGAGCAGTACTTC | TRBV6-2/TRBV6-3 | TRBD1 | few | TRBJ2-7
CAWSRLDGYTF | TGTGCCTGGAGTCGTCTGGATGGCTACACCTTC | TRBV30 | NA | NA | TRBJ1-2
CASSLLRIMNTEAFF | TGTGCCAGCAGTTTATTGCGGATAATGAACACTGAAGCTTTCTTT | TRBV28 | NA | many | TRBJ1-1
CASSLYTGSDEQYF | TGTGCCAGCAGCTTATACACAGGGTCAGACGAGCAGTACTTC | TRBV11-3 | NA | many | TRBJ2-7
CASRTSGVPTEQYF | TGTGCCAGCAGGACTAGCGGGGTACCTACCGAGCAGTACTTC | TRBV2 | TRBD2 | few | TRBJ2-7
CASSLAPQRGQGKNIQYF | TGTGCCAGCAGCTTAGCCCCCCAGAGGGGGCAGGGTAAAAACATTCAGTACTTC | TRBV7-9 | TRBD1 | few | TRBJ2-4
CASSLGTGRVSNQPQHF | TGTGCCAGCAGCTTGGGGACAGGGCGGGTTAGCAATCAGCCCCAGCATTTT | TRBV11-2 | TRBD1 | many | TRBJ1-5
CASTLSRGVEKLFF | TGTGCCAGCACCCTGTCTCGGGGAGTTGAAAAACTGTTTTTT | TRBV25-1 | NA | few | TRBJ1-4
CASSFDSGLNTEAFF | TGTGCCAGCAGTTTCGACTCCGGGCTGAACACTGAAGCTTTCTTT | TRBV2 | NA | NA | TRBJ1-1
CSARGSYNEQFF | TGCAGTGCTAGGGGCTCCTACAATGAGCAGTTCTTC | TRBV20-1 | NA | few | TRBJ2-1
CASSPGTEEYQPQHF | TGTGCCAGCAGTCCCGGGACAGAGGAGTATCAGCCCCAGCATTTT | TRBV28 | TRBD1 | many | TRBJ1-5
CASSSLNPGQNYEQYF | TGTGCCAGCAGTTCCCTTAACCCGGGACAGAACTACGAGCAGTACTTC | TRBV6-2/TRBV6-3 | TRBD1 | many | TRBJ2-7
CATSRDQGATSETQYF | TGTGCCACCAGCAGAGATCAAGGGGCTACCTCGGAGACCCAGTACTTC | TRBV15 | NA | few | TRBJ2-5
CASRAGPYYEQYF | TGTGCCAGCAGGGCAGGCCCCTACTACGAGCAGTACTTC | TRBV27 | NA | few | TRBJ2-7